This T cell receptor beta chain appears in the sequencing data of a study of T cells after yellow fever vaccination. Study-wide points: By day 5 rather than day 15, the secondary response had peaked, though it was weaker. FACS-sorted repertoires might harbor abundant contaminating clonotypes from the bulk population.

This clonotype was found a few times. Its antigen is still unknown. The CDR3 is 18 residues long. Germline V gene lookup returns CDR1 MGHRA and CDR2 YSYEKL. The junction had 11 bases not matched to a gene; V was cut back by 2 bases and J by 5 bases. 5'RACE template switching added a universal primer site and UMIs to TCR cDNA. TCRdb ran MiXCR on the 5' RACE reads and lists one entry per CDR3 protein. The sample contains about 630,000 distinct CDR3 sequences, about 12% of which appear only once. The TCR comes from a man aged 25-45 years who received the YFV17D yellow fever vaccine. J is TRBJ2-1 and V is TRBV4-1; TRBD2 aligns across 11 bases. The starting material was PBMCs, obtained on the day of the yellow fever booster vaccination. The CDR3: CASSQPLSGTSGNNEQFF. CDR3 sequence (DNA): TGCGCCAGCAGCCAACCCCTATCCGGGACTAGCGGCAACAATGAGCAGTTCTTC.